This T cell receptor beta chain was retrieved from a study of T cell changes during pregnancy in multiple sclerosis. The table came from immunoSEQ multiplex PCR; TCRdb's copy has only in-frame clones and leaves some out. The profile shows tens of thousands of clones, about 95% of them singletons. V dropped 1 base and J dropped 4; count of bases not matched to a gene: 7. The CDR3 runs 17 residues. Looked up from germline, CDR1 is SEHNR and CDR2 is FQNEAQ (reference sequence). The TCR sequence derives from a female donor with multiple sclerosis, enrolled in a pregnancy study. Sequencing used CD8+ T cells from peripheral blood mononuclear cells, obtained after pregnancy. The V call is TRBV7-9, the J call TRBJ2-2; 9 bases line up with TRBD2. The CDR3 nucleotides are TGTGCCAGCAGCTTAGTTAGCGGGAGTTCGCCCACCGGGGAGCTGTTTTTT. As protein: CASSLVSGSSPTGELFF.